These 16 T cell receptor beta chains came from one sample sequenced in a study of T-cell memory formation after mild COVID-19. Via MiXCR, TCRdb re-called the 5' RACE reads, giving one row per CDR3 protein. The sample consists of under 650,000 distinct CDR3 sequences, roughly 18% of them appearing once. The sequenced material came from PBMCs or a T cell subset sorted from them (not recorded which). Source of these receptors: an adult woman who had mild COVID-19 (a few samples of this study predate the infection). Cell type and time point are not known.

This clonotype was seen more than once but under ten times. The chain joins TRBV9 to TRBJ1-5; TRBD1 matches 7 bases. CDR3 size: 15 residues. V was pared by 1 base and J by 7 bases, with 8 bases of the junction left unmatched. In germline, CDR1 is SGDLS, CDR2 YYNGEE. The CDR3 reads CASSVNGQAVQPQHF. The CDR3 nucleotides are TGTGCCAGCAGCGTAAACGGACAGGCGGTGCAGCCCCAGCATTTT.

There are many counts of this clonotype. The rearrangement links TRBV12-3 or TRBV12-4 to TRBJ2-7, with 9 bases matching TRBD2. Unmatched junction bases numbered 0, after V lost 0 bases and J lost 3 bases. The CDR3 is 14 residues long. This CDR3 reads CASSLASGGYEQYF. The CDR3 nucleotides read TGTGCCAGCAGTTTAGCTAGCGGGGGCTACGAGCAGTACTTC.

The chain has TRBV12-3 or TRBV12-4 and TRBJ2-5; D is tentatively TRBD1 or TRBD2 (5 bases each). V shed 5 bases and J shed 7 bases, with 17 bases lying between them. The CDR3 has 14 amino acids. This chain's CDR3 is CASSRDGKYGTQYF. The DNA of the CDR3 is TGTGCCAGCAGTCGGGACGGGAAATATGGGACCCAGTACTTC.

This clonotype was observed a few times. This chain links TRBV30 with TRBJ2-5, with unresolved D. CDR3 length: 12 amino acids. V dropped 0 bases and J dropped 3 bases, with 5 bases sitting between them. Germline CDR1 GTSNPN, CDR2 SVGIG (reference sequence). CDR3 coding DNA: TGTGCCTGGAGTGTAGTCGAAGAGACCCAGTACTTC. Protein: CAWSVVEETQYF.

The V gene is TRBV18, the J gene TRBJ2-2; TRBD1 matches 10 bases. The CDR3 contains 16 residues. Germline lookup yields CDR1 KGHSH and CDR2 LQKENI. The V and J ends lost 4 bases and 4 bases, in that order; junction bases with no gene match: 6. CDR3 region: CASSQRQGAGTGELFF. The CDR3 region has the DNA TGTGCCAGCTCACAAAGACAGGGGGCAGGCACCGGGGAGCTGTTTTTT.

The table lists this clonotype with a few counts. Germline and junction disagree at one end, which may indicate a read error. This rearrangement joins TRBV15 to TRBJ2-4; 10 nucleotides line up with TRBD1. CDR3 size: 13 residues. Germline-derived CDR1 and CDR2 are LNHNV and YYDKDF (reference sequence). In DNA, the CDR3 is TGTGCCACCAGCAGAGATATGGGACAGGGGACGAACTTC. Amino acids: CATSRDMGQGTNF.

In nucleotides, the CDR3 is TGTGCCAGCAGTTACTCAGGGCCAAACGAGCAGTACTTC. Amino acid sequence: CASSYSGPNEQYF. The J gene is TRBJ2-7, the V gene TRBV6-5; D uncertain. The CDR3 loop spans 13 amino acids. Germline CDR1 is MNHEY and CDR2 is SVGAGI. V was cut by 0 bases and J by 5 bases, with 8 bases left in between.

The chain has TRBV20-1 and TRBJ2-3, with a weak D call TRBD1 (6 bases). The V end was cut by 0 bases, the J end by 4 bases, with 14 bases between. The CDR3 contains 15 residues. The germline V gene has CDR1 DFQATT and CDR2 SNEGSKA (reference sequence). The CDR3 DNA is TGCAGTGCTAGAGATCGAGCAGGGGTTGCAGATACGCAGTATTTT. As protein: CSARDRAGVADTQYF.

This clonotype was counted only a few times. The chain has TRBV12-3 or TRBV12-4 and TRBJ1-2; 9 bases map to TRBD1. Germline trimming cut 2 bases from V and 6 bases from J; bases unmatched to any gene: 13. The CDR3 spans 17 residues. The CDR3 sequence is CASSLITGGSITNGYTF. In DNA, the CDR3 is TGTGCCAGCAGTTTAATTACAGGGGGCAGCATAACTAATGGCTACACCTTC.

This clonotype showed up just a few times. The CDR3 here is CASSLGQSTPSYNSPLHF. The CDR3 nucleotides read TGCGCCAGCAGCTTGGGACAGTCTACCCCCTCCTATAATTCACCCCTCCACTTT. The chain combines TRBV5-1 with TRBJ1-6, with D possibly being TRBD1 (5 bases). Trimming removed 0 bases at V and 0 bases at J, with 13 bases between. In germline, CDR1 is SGHRS, CDR2 YFSETQ. CDR3 length: 18 residues.

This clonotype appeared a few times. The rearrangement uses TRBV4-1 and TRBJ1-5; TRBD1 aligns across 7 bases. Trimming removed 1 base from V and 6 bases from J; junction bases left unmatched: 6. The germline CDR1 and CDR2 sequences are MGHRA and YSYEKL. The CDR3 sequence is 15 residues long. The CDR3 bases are TGCGCCAGCAGCCAAGTTCACAGGGGAGGTCAGCCCCAGCATTTT. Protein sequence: CASSQVHRGGQPQHF.

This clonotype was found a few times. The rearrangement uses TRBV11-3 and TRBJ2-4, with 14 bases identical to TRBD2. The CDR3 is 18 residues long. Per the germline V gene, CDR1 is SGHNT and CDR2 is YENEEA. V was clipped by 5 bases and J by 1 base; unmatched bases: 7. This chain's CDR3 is CASSPGTSGSLAKNIQYF. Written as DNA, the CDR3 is TGTGCCAGCAGCCCAGGGACTAGCGGGAGTCTGGCCAAAAACATTCAGTACTTC.

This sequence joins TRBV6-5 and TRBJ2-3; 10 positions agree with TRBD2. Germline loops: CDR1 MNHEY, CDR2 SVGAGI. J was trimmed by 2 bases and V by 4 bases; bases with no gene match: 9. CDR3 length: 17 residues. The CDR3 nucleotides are TGTGCCAGCAGTTGGCGAGTAGCGGGGGGCTACACAGATACGCAGTATTTT. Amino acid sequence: CASSWRVAGGYTDTQYF.

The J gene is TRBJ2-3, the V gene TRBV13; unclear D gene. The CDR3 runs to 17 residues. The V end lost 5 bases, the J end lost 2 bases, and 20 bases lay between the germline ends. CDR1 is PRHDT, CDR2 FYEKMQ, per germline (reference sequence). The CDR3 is CASSPGPFATTTDTQYF. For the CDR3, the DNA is TGTGCCAGCAGCCCCGGGCCCTTCGCCACCACCACAGATACGCAGTATTTT.

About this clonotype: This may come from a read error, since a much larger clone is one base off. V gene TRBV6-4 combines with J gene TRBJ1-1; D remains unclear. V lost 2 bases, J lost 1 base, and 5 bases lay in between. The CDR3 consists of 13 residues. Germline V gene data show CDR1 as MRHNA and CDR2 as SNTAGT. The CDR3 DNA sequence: TGTGCCAGCAGTGACGCAGGGAACACTGAAGCTTTCTTT. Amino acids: CASSDAGNTEAFF.

For the CDR3, the DNA is TGCGCCAGCAGCCCCAACCGGCGGCCTAGCGGACGCGCGTTTAGGGCTTACGAGCAGTACTTC. This sequence encodes CASSPNRRPSGRAFRAYEQYF. The gene calls are TRBV5-1 and TRBJ2-7; TRBD2 matches at 7 bases. V lost 4 bases and J lost 4; bases outside the gene matches: 29. The germline V gene encodes CDR1 SGHRS and CDR2 YFSETQ. This CDR3 has 21 amino acids.